The rows below give T cell receptor beta chains drawn from one sample of a study of OX40 agonist ivuxolimab in advanced cancers. The data were produced by immunoSEQ multiplex PCR, yet TCRdb's version contains in-frame clones alone and is incomplete. The sample carries 20,000 or so clones, around 82% recorded once. Specimen: CD4+ or CD8+ T cells sorted from blood, collected in a trial of the OX40 agonist ivuxolimab. Receptor source: an adult with an advanced solid tumor such as melanoma, head and neck, liver or kidney cancer. Each CDR3 is given with its conserved first and last residue. Not every row has a clone size; where given, it reads once, few, many or a size class.

14	TRBV30	.	TRBJ1-1	CAWSAGTGNTEAFF
13	TRBV6-1	.	TRBJ2-5	CASQERATFIRYF
14	TRBV30	once	TRBJ1-2	CAWSVRRERRGYTF
15	TRBV4-2	.	TRBJ2-3	CASSQVAGNTDTQYF
16	TRBV9	.	TRBJ2-3	CASSVAAAGGTDTQYF
16	TRBV7-9	.	TRBJ2-7	CASSRWTSGKGVEQYF
14	TRBV6-5	.	TRBJ2-1	CASSYLGDPNEQFF
15	TRBV30	.	TRBJ2-3	CACETGTLGTDTQYF
12	TRBV5-1	.	TRBJ2-1	CASSLQGNEQFF
16	TRBV28	.	TRBJ1-2	CASSFNSGSGYYGYTF
14	TRBV6-1	few	TRBJ1-5	CASSLTVSNQPQHF
15	TRBV14	.	TRBJ2-7	CASSLLAGGPGEQYF
14	TRBV29-1	.	TRBJ1-2	CSVDNKSGSYGYTF
16	TRBV27	.	TRBJ2-7	CASSRRIGQGNYEQYF
15	TRBV6-5	.	TRBJ2-1	CASSYPGASYNEQFF
14	TRBV11-1	.	TRBJ2-7	CASSLGGSSYEQYF
17	TRBV19	.	TRBJ2-7	CASSIGTSGSSSYEQYF
13	TRBV5-5	.	TRBJ2-1	CASSSSVSNEQFF
15	TRBV10-3	.	TRBJ1-3	CAIGQRANSGNTIYF
15	TRBV2	.	TRBJ2-7	CASSGGGGSVYEQYF
12	TRBV28	.	TRBJ2-1	CASSLSVHEQFF
15	TRBV19	.	TRBJ2-5	CASSIPGGRQETQYF
15	TRBV15	.	TRBJ1-2	CATSKGSAENYGYTF
15	TRBV6-4	.	TRBJ2-2	CASSGTGGLSGELFF
14	TRBV30	.	TRBJ2-2	CAWSGSIYTGELFF
13	TRBV5-1	few	TRBJ1-4	CASSLLPGQRLFF
13	TRBV11-2	few	TRBJ1-2	CASSFDTVGGYTF
15	TRBV4-1	.	TRBJ2-7	CASSKDPWAQYEQYF
14	TRBV27	.	TRBJ2-7	CASSFGSTSYEQYF
16	TRBV23-1	.	TRBJ2-7	CASSQSRLRDHYEQYF
13	TRBV14	.	TRBJ1-1	CASSRGLNTEAFF
13	TRBV29-1	.	TRBJ2-1	CSVGAGGYNEQFF
15	TRBV7-9	once	TRBJ2-5	CASSLSGGALETQYF
13	TRBV5-6	.	TRBJ1-6	CASSQTYNSPLHF
16	TRBV4-1	few	TRBJ1-1	CASSRGVGGLGTEAFF
13	TRBV5-1	.	TRBJ2-2	CASSFLATGELFF
13	TRBV27	.	TRBJ2-5	CASSLSMGETQYF
15	TRBV7-9	.	TRBJ1-6	CASTSSRGYNSPLHF
18	TRBV15	.	TRBJ2-2	CATSKGTGGVGNTGELFF
15	TRBV4-1	few	TRBJ1-1	CASSEIRQVNTEAFF
17	TRBV5-6	.	TRBJ2-1	CASSLADRAGGPDEQFF
10	TRBV19	.	TRBJ1-2	CASSMGGYTF
14	TRBV4-1	few	TRBJ1-5	CASSREGPNQPQHF
11	TRBV6-5	once	TRBJ1-2	CASGQGHGYTF
15	TRBV11-2	.	TRBJ2-1	CASSLGAGVKNEQFF
11	TRBV6-5	few	TRBJ2-7	CASAGSYEQYF
14	TRBV5-1	few	TRBJ2-3	CASSMDGSPDTQYF
15	TRBV5-1	.	TRBJ1-1	CASSLVGEWSTEAFF
13	TRBV6-6	.	TRBJ2-7	CASRVGTSAEQYF
15	TRBV2	.	TRBJ2-5	CASTKQGARGETQYF
15	TRBV5-1	.	TRBJ1-6	CASSLGGQYNSPLHF
16	TRBV19	.	TRBJ1-5	CASRGGDRGGNQPQHF
13	TRBV27	once	TRBJ2-1	CASIAGSGNEQFF
14	TRBV19	.	TRBJ2-5	CASSSGQGQETQYF
13	TRBV7-6	once	TRBJ2-7	CASSLTDSYEQYF
13	TRBV25-1	.	TRBJ1-5	CASSVSSNQPQHF
13	TRBV5-6	.	TRBJ2-5	CASSLAGIETQYF
14	TRBV6-4	.	TRBJ1-1	CASSPTGGRTEAFF
13	TRBV30	.	TRBJ2-1	CAWSTLAGVEQFF